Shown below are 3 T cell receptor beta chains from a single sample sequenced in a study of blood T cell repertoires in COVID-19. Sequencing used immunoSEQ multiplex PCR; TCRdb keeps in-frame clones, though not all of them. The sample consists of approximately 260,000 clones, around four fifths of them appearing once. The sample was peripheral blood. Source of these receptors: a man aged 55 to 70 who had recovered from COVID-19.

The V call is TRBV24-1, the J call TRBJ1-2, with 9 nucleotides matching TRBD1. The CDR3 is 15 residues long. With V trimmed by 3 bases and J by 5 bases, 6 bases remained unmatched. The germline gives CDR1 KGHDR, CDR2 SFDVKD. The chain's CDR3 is CATSDGDREGYGYTF. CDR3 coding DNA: TGTGCCACCAGTGATGGGGACAGGGAGGGTTATGGCTACACCTTC.

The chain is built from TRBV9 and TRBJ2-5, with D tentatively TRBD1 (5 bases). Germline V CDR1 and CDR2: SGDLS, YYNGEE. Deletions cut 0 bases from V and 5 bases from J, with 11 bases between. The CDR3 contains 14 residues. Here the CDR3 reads CASSVGLGLETQYF. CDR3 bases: TGTGCCAGCAGCGTAGGATTGGGGCTGGAGACCCAGTACTTC.

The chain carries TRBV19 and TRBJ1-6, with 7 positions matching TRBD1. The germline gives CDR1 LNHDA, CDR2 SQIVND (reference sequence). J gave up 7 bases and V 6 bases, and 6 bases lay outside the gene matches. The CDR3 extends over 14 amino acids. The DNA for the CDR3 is TGTGCCAGTAGAACCTACAGGGGAAATTCACCCCTCCACTTT. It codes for CASRTYRGNSPLHF. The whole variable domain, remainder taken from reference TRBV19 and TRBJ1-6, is DGGITQSPKYLFRKEGQNVTLSCEQNLNHDAMYWYRQDPGQGLRLIYYSQIVNDFQKGDIAEGYSVSREKKESFPLTVTSAQKNPTAFYLCASRTYRGNSPLHFGNGTRLTVT.